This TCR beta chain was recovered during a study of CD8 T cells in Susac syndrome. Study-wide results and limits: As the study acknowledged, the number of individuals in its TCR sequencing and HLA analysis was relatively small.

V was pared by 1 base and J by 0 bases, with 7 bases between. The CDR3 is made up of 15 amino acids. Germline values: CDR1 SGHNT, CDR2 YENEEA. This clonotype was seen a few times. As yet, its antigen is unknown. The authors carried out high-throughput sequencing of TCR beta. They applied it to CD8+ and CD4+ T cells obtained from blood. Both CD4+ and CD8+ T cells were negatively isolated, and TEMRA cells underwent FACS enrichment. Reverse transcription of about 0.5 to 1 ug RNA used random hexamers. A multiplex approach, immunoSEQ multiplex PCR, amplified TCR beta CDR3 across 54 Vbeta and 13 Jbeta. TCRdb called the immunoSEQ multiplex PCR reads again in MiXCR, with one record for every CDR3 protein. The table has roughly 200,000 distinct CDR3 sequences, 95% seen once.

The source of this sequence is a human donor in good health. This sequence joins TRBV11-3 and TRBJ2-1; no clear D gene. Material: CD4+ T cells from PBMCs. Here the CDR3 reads CASSLGLGSYNEQFF. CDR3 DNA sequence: TGTGCCAGCAGCTTAGGTTTAGGCTCCTACAATGAGCAGTTCTTC.